This T cell receptor beta chain came from a study of patients and donors after allogeneic stem cell transplantation. From the RT-PCR reads, TCRdb called clonotypes with MiXCR, one entry per CDR3 protein. The sample lists about a million distinct CDR3 sequences; 15% to 20% were seen once. The CDR3 extends over 15 amino acids. From germline, CDR1 is SGHDT and CDR2 YYEEEE. Trimming cost V 2 bases and J 4 bases, with 14 bases left between them. V is TRBV5-6 and J is TRBJ2-3; perhaps TRBD2 as D (6 bases). Input material: blood, either unsorted or a sorted T cell fraction (not recorded which). The receptor's source is a human donor who was either an allogeneic HSCT recipient or a stem cell or donor lymphocyte infusion donor (not recorded which). It is not recorded whose cells these are; they may come from a transplant donor. CDR3 protein: CASSFSGLSPDTQYF. The DNA for the CDR3 is TGTGCCAGCAGCTTTTCGGGACTGAGTCCAGATACGCAGTATTTT.